This TCR beta chain was recorded in a study of blood T cell repertoires in COVID-19. In the study overall: The samples span acute and convalescent COVID-19 from the United States, Italy and Spain. In each case, the material was cDNA or gDNA derived from T cells, B-cell-depleted T cells, or PBMCs.

Per germline, CDR1 MNHEY and CDR2 SMNVEV (reference sequence). CDR3 size: 14 residues. The V segment lost 5 bases and the J segment 8 bases; nucleotides outside the gene matches: 11. Per the original data handling: Reference gene primers were amplified, and this amplification served to estimate nucleated cell counts. TCRdb's table, derived via immunoSEQ multiplex PCR, lists solely in-frame clones and lacks some. D and trimming were read from the DNA, whereas the V and J calls and clone size are those reported in that table. Of 250,000 to 350,000 clones in the sample, 88% were seen once. Sequenced material: peripheral blood. This receptor was identified in a man between 18 and 29 years old with active or convalescent COVID-19. V is TRBV27 and J is TRBJ1-2; 7 nucleotides agree with TRBD1. CDR3 sequence reads: CASSLRQGVRGYTF. CDR3 coding DNA: TGTGCCAGCAGTCTGAGGCAGGGGGTCAGGGGCTACACCTTC.